Given below is one TCR beta chain in context. This sample was taken from a study of human T cells and chemical hapten exposure. In the study overall: Yields of TCR per sample differed, chiefly owing to small differences in pooled library volume.

Time point: healthy volunteer bleed at 2 weeks. Unseparated into fractions, whole blood served as the source from which total RNA was extracted. One entry per CDR3 protein, called by TCRdb with MiXCR from the RACE reads. This sample yields 100,000 to 150,000 distinct CDR3 sequences, of which around 8.3% are seen a single time; about 1.8% belongs to the top ten. This CDR3 has 18 residues. CDR1 and CDR2 from the germline V gene are SGHRS and YFSETQ. Trimming cost V 3 bases and J 0 bases; bases outside gene matches: 3. The sequence was collected from a male donor in good health. Some clones in this sample may be carry-over from other donors' samples. The genes are TRBV5-1 and TRBJ2-6; 13 positions agree with TRBD2. The specimen sequenced was whole blood. The CDR3 nucleotides are TGCGCCAGCAGCTCGGGGACTAGCGGGGCCTCTGGGGCCAACGTCCTGACTTTC. This encodes CASSSGTSGASGANVLTF.